This entry describes one T cell receptor beta chain. It lacks a known antigen. No per-base quality is available; no much larger clone lies one base away. Library method: the immunoSEQ multiplex PCR assay. For the multiplex PCR, a mixture combining 60 forward primers for TCR Vbeta segments and 13 reverse primers for TCR Jbeta segments was used. The CDR3 region of rearranged TCR beta genes was amplified from genomic DNA with a multiplex PCR assay. Amplified TCR beta libraries were sequenced as 87-base-pair reads on the Illumina HiSeq System. Turning to the authors' computational methods: A later analysis counted tens of millions of unique TCR beta chains across the 700 or so repertoires, and around 12 million of these chains were shared by at least two donors. Raw reads were error-corrected and collapsed into unique sequences by a nearest-neighbor algorithm in which closely related sequences were merged to remove PCR and sequencing errors. Alignment of CDR3 sequences to IMGT reference sequences was used to assign V, D and J gene segments. For a sequence to be retained, at least a six-nucleotide match to both a V gene segment and a J gene segment was required. A rearrangement counted as productive if the CDR3 had no stop codons and remained in frame with V and J, and every other rearrangement counted as non-productive. CDR3 was defined by IMGT convention, running from the second conserved V-encoded cysteine to the conserved J-encoded phenylalanine. In an earlier analysis of more than 550 of the donors, sequences lacking an unambiguous match to a single V gene segment were excluded. In an earlier analysis of around 600 of the donors, V segments were called functional above 56.7% productive rearrangements and were called segregating when the between-donor standard deviation exceeded 5%. A statistical classification framework was built for diagnosing cytomegalovirus status from the catalog of TCR beta chain sequences. In a later analysis, V and J genes were assigned by comparing TCR nucleotide sequences against IMGT/GENE-DB human TR gene sequences. A later analysis assigned CDR3 sequences and most-parsimonious VDJ recombination scenarios with the TCRdist pipeline. In a later analysis, each TCR beta chain was defined by its CDR3 amino acid sequence together with its V-gene family, and reads without a unique V-gene family were excluded. As a way to deal with suspected cross-contamination and a sequencing artifact, a later analysis dropped hundreds of nucleotide sequences that were highly shared and had low generation probability. In a later analysis, a clonal expansion index was calculated for each public chain from normalized within-repertoire ranks of inferred template counts. Generation probabilities in a later analysis came from a VDJ recombination model fitted to out-of-frame rearrangements, and those results were checked against IGoR. In a later analysis, hypergeometric tests were used to score TCR-TCR, TCR-HLA and TCR-CMV co-occurrence, with a repertoire-size bias correction applied to TCR pairs. To estimate false discovery rates, a later analysis permuted the HLA or CMV assignments 20 times. In a later analysis, co-occurring TCRs were grouped with DBSCAN, and TCRdist sequence similarity was added when clustering was performed within HLA-allele-positive subsets. Repertoires with fewer than 30,000 or more than 120,000 public chains, plus five repertoires with anomalous nucleotide sharing, were excluded from co-occurrence clustering. TCRdb took this table from immuneACCESS and kept in-frame rearrangements with V and J called. Such tables lack part of the clones; where checked against another copy, unresolved V genes explain under half of the gap, and the rest is unexplained. D and trimming come from the DNA, and the V and J calls and clone size come from that table. For this sample there are over 100,000 clones; over 60% appear just once. Under 2% of the sample lies in the top ten.

The sample originates from a study of cytomegalovirus exposure and HLA in healthy donors (dated by TCRdb to 2016 to 2017). General notes on the study: An earlier analysis of approximately 640 of the donors reported about 250 Gb of sequence data and roughly 100 million unique TCR beta sequences from some 180 million T cells. Around 320 gigabases of sequencing data and approximately 93 million unique TCR sequences were included in an early release covering around 600 HLA-typed donors. Of the roughly 400 genotyped donors, roughly 80% fell in the genetic ancestry cluster associated with self-reported Caucasian donors. The study aimed to test whether cataloging public T cell receptors could reveal signatures of past pathogen exposure. The T cell repertoires of 670 or so subjects were profiled by immunosequencing and related to cytomegalovirus serostatus. In addition to the first cohort of approximately 650 subjects, a separate validation cohort of 120 different subjects was used. The study combined high-throughput TCR immunosequencing, statistical association of individual TCRs with disease status, and machine learning to predict cytomegalovirus infection status. To study patterns of TCR occurrence, a later analysis re-analyzed previously published TCR beta repertoires from 550 to 800 donors and added high-resolution HLA genotyping. The later analysis used no new phenotypic data to find candidate immune exposures, relying instead on TCR beta sequences and their occurrence across donors. An earlier analysis of fewer than 700 of the donors applied high-throughput TCR beta sequencing to assess whether each TCR beta V gene segment acted as functional or pseudogenic. Alongside the repertoire data, information on donor age, sex, ethnicity and CMV serostatus was compiled. A later genetic analysis took genome-wide SNP genotypes for about three fifths of the roughly 670 donors and used that subset as a discovery cohort. All discovery cohort repertoires had been generated on a single sequencing platform. HLA typing covered class I and class II loci at four-digit resolution. Typing coverage differed by locus: A, B, C, DRB1 and DQB1 were typed in about 620-630 donors, DQA1 in roughly 510, DPA1 in 600 to 610, and DPB1 in just under 490. Roughly 5 DR-DQ haplotypes were treated as single units for association and clustering because of strong linkage in the cohort. On average, about 200,000 unique TCR beta nucleotide sequences were sequenced per donor among more than 350 genotyped donors of the cohort, with roughly a sixth of those sequences being non-productive. Broader findings and caveats from the paper: Several of the top co-occurrence clusters appeared to be linked to parvovirus B19, influenza, CMV and Epstein-Barr virus, according to a later analysis. At a false discovery rate of 0.05, a later analysis linked under 20,000 TCR beta sequences to specific HLA alleles. According to a later analysis, most CMV-associated TCR beta chains appeared to be HLA-restricted, and the HLA associations seemed to be driven largely by CMV exposure. The sequencing pipeline was judged likely to have produced a cluster of highly shared sequence variants as a technical artifact. Across donors, most TCR sequences were observed very rarely, whereas some public TCRs were present in many individuals. Strong co-occurrence of HLA alleles, especially DR and DQ, made assigning TCR associations to individual alleles difficult. A further reported finding was that TCR beta sequences accurately predicted the HLA-A and HLA-B alleles for most subjects in the first cohort. In a later analysis, HLA-associated TCR beta chains showed more clonal expansion and lower generation probabilities than non-associated chains that were equally common. In an earlier analysis of some 640 of the donors, most TCR beta V segments were observed in productive rearrangements about 90% or about 30% of the time, broadly matching IMGT annotations. Some IMGT-functional V segments, including TRBV6-2 and TRBV6-3, could not be distinguished by the 87-base-pair reads and were therefore excluded. In vitro tests confirmed that a few of the cytomegalovirus-associated TCR beta chains recognize cytomegalovirus antigens. The presence/absence analyses assumed that sequencing depth was roughly uniform across donors, and that assumption may not be true. For the cohort, immune exposure information was limited to CMV serostatus. V-gene and J-gene trimming of TCR beta chains was associated with a missense DCLRE1C variant in a later genetic analysis, and the association was replicated in an independent cohort. Linkage disequilibrium might explain the correlated functional status among segregating V segments, but an unknown experimental factor could not be ruled out. This cohort had only TCR beta chains sequenced, and the lack of alpha or paired-chain data limited which features could be detected. Cytomegalovirus status was reported to be diagnosed by the classifier with high specificity and sensitivity in both the original and validation cohorts. The earlier analysis of 587 of the donors excluded some 15 rarely observed V segments, including chromosome 9 orphons, because counts were too low. The authors suggested that the approach could potentially be extended to other disease states and immunological phenotypes. A total of roughly 160 TCR beta chains were listed by the study as associated with cytomegalovirus. In a later analysis, the rate of TCR association differed among HLA loci, with DRB1 alleles having the most associated TCRs and HLA-C alleles having the fewest. A later genetic analysis reported fewer N-insertions in productive TCRs among donors in an Asian-associated ancestry cluster than the roughly 700-donor mean. Because HLA typing was unavailable for some donors at each locus, only the typed subset was used in association tests.

CDR1 and CDR2, per the germline V gene, are ENHRY and SYGVKD. The CDR3 covers 14 residues, taking in both the cysteine and the phenylalanine. The entry retains the CDR3 DNA only, 42 bases that are in frame from base 1. Ends trimmed: V by 2 bases, J by 5 bases; bases unmatched to a gene: 5. The cohort comprised 670 or so healthy bone marrow donors. All cohort members were sampled while nominally healthy, although unrecorded immune exposures were likely present. The donor tested CMV seropositive, placing the donor among the approximately 290 seropositive members of the cohort. A peripheral blood sample was collected from each donor, and TCR beta sequencing was performed on peripheral blood mononuclear cells. Genomic DNA extraction from the blood cell samples was performed with the Qiagen DNeasy Blood Extraction Kit.

This clonotype was sampled from a female donor in good health and CMV-seropositive. The chain was built from TRBV10-3 and TRBJ1-2, with 7 middle bases fitting TRBD1. Material: PBMCs. CDR3 reads: CAISEMTGRYGYTF. The nucleotides are TGTGCCATCAGTGAGATGACAGGGAGGTATGGCTACACCTTC.